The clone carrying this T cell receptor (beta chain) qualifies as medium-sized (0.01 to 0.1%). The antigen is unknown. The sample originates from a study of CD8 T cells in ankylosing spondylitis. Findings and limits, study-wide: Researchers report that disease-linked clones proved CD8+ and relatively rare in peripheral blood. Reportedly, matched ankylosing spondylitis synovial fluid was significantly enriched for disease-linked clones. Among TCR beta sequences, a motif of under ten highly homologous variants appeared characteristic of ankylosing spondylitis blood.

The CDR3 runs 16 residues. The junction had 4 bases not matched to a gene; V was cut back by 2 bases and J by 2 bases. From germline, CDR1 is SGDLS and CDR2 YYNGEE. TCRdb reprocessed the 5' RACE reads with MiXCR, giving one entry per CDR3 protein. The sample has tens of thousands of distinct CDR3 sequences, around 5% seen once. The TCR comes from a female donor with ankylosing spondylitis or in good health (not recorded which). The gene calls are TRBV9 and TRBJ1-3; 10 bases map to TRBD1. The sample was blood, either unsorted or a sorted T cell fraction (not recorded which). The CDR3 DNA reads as TGTGCCAGCAGCGTCTCCGGGACAGGGGCTGGAAACACCATATATTTT. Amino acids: CASSVSGTGAGNTIYF.